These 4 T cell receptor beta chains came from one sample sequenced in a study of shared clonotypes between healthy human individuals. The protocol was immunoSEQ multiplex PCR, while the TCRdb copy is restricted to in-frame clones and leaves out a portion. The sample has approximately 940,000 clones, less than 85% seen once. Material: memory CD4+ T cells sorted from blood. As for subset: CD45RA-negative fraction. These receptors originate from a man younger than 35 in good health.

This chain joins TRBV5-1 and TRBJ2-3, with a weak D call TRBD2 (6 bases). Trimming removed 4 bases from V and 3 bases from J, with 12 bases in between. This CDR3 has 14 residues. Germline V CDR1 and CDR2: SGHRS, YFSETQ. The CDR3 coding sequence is TGCGCCAGCAGCACGGAGGGCTCGACAGATACGCAGTATTTT. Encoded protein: CASSTEGSTDTQYF.

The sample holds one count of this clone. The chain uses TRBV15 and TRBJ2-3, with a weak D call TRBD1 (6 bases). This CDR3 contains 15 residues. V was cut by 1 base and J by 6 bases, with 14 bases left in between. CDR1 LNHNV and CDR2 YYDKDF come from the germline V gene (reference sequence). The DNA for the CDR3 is TGTGCCACCAGCAGAGGGGTCCAAAGGGGGGATACGCAGTATTTT. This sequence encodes CATSRGVQRGDTQYF. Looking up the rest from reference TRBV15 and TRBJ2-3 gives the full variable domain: DAMVIQNPRYQVTQFGKPVTLSCSQTLNHNVMYWYQQKSSQAPKLLFHYYDKDFNNEADTPDNFQSRRPNTSFCFLDIRSPGLGDTAMYLCATSRGVQRGDTQYFGPGTRLTVL.

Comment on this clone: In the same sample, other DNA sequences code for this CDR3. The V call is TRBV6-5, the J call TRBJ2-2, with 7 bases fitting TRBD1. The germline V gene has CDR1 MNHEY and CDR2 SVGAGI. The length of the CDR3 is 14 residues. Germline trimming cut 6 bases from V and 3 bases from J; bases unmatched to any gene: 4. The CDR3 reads CASRRTGDTGELFF. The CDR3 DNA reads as TGTGCCAGCAGAAGAACAGGGGACACCGGGGAGCTGTTTTTT.

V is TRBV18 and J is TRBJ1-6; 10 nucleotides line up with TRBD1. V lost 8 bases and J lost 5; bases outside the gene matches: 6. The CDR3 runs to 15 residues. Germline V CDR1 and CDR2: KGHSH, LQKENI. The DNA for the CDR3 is TGTGCCAGCAAGACAGGGGGCGCGAATAATTCACCCCTCCACTTT. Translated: CASKTGGANNSPLHF.